The clone carrying this T cell receptor beta chain was counted between two and nine times. As yet, its antigen is unknown. This sample was taken from a study of shared clonotypes between healthy human individuals. V gave up 0 bases and J gave up 4 bases, with 7 bases separating them. CDR1 and CDR2 from the germline V gene are SGHNT and YYREEE (reference sequence). The CDR3 extends over 14 amino acids. Study observations and caveats: The sampled material consisted only of blood, and tissue repertoires are likely to differ. In general, naive subsets displayed greater estimated richness than memory subsets did.

Deep level was the assay's run setting. TCRdb's copy holds only in-frame clones and misses some; the assay was immunoSEQ multiplex PCR. The table lists around 2.3 million clones, under 97% of them singletons. This receptor was taken from a man aged 18-30 years in good health. The chain couples TRBV5-4 to TRBJ2-2; perhaps D is TRBD1 or TRBD2 (5 bases each). What was sequenced was naive CD4+ T cells sorted from blood. Subset of the sample: CD45RA+ positively selected. This CDR3 reads CASSLGGGTGELFF. As DNA, the CDR3 is TGTGCCAGCAGCTTGGGTGGGGGCACCGGGGAGCTGTTTTTT.